The subject of this entry is one T cell receptor (beta chain). This clone was recorded a few times. Its antigen is still unknown. No qualities accompany the bases; no much larger clone lies one base away. Patients with a history of autoimmune disease or receiving systemic immunosuppression were excluded from the trial. Peripheral blood for TCR sequencing was drawn from every dose cohort at baseline, at cycle 4 day 1 and at cycle 7 day 1. Samples came from an open-label, multicenter, first-in-human phase I dose-escalation trial of ivuxolimab. Adults with locally advanced or metastatic melanoma, renal cell, hepatocellular, or head and neck squamous cell carcinoma were enrolled in the trial. Before TCR sequencing, CD4+ T cells and CD8+ T cells were sorted from peripheral blood as separate populations. For sequencing of the TCRbeta CDR3 region, genomic DNA was extracted from the sorted cells. TCRbeta CDR3 regions were sequenced using the immunoSEQ Assay. This is the immuneACCESS table as TCRdb keeps it, with only in-frame sequences that have V and J called. A part of the clones is gone; compared with another copy, unresolved V genes explain less than half, and the rest is unexplained. For this sample there are more than 50,000 clones; 84% appear just once. 4.6% of the sample goes to the ten largest clones.

The data belong to a study of OX40 agonist ivuxolimab in advanced cancers. Some background on the complete study: Ivuxolimab was an agonistic, fully human IgG2 monoclonal antibody directed against OX40 (CD134), a costimulatory receptor. The point of sequencing TCRbeta in the periphery was to test whether ivuxolimab changed TCR sequence diversity and drove clonal T-cell expansion. In the dose-escalation cohort, 75% to 90% of patients were male, and the mean age was around 65 years with a range of roughly 23 to 79. Prior anti-PD-1, anti-PD-L1 or anti-CTLA-4 therapy was permitted, and checkpoint inhibitors had been received by about two fifths of dose-escalation patients. Intravenous ivuxolimab was administered to patients every 2 weeks at six dose levels: 0.01, 0.1, 0.3, 1.5, 3 and 10 mg/kg. Partial responses were achieved by three dose-escalation patients, of whom one had hepatocellular carcinoma and two had cutaneous melanoma. The paper covers the monotherapy dose-escalation part of the phase I ivuxolimab trial, which included N = 52 patients. Among the roughly 52 dose-escalation patients, some 20 had hepatocellular carcinoma, some 15 melanoma, 9 renal cell carcinoma and 9 head and neck cancer. The study at large found these results: At doses of 0.1 to 3.0 mg/kg, clonal expansion of both CD4+ and CD8+ blood T cells was observed from baseline to week 6. On average, CD8+ T cells showed more expanded clones than CD4+ T cells after ivuxolimab. In the 0.1-3.0 mg/kg groups, partial responders had among the lowest normalized peripheral clonal expansion, particularly in CD8+ T cells. The antigen specificity of the peripheral T cells that underwent clonal expansion was not determined. Low levels of normalized T-cell clonal expansion were also seen in some patients who did not respond.

CDR1 and CDR2, per the germline V gene, are SNHLY and FYNNEI. CDR3 length: 13 amino acids, cysteine to phenylalanine. The read is trimmed to its CDR3 DNA, 39 bases read in frame from base 1. V is cut by 8 bases and J by 4 bases, and the space between the germline ends is 12 bases. Material: CD4+ or CD8+ T cells sorted from blood, obtained in a trial of the OX40 agonist ivuxolimab. The receptor was isolated from an adult with an advanced solid tumor such as melanoma, head and neck, liver or kidney cancer. The rearrangement joined TRBV2 to TRBJ1-5; perhaps TRBD1 is the D gene, with 6 bases matching. The CDR3 protein: CASVQGLNQPQHF. The nucleotides read TGTGCCAGCGTACAGGGCTTAAATCAGCCCCAGCATTTT. The CDR3 plus the reference TRBV2 and TRBJ1-5 genes for the other parts give the full variable domain: EPEVTQTPSHQVTQMGQEVILRCVPISNHLYFYWYRQILGQKVEFLVSFYNNEISEKSEIFDDQFSVERPDGSNFTLKIRSTKLEDSAMYFCASVQGLNQPQHFGDGTRLSIL.